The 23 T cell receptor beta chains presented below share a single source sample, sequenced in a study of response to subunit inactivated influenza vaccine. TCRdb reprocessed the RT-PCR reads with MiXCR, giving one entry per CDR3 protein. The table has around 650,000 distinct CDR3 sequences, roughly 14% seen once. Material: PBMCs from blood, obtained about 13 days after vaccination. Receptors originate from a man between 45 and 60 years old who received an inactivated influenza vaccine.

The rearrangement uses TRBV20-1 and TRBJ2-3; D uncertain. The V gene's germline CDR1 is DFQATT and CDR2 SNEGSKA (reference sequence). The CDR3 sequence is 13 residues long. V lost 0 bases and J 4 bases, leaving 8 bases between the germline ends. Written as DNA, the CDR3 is TGCAGTGCTAGAGATGACTCCGCAGATACGCAGTATTTT. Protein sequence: CSARDDSADTQYF.

CDR3 amino acids: CASSLIGGGRYNEQFF. CDR3 coding DNA: TGTGCCAGCAGCTTGATCGGCGGGGGCCGCTACAATGAGCAGTTCTTC. The V and J genes are TRBV5-5 and TRBJ2-1, with D perhaps matching TRBD2 (7 bases). Trimming took off 1 base at V and 3 bases at J, with 14 bases between the two ends. This CDR3 region has 16 residues. Germline lookup yields CDR1 SGHKS and CDR2 YYEKEE (reference sequence).

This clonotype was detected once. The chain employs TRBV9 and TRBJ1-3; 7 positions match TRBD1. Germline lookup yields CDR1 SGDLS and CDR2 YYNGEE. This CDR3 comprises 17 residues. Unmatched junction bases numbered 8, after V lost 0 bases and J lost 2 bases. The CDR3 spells CASSVELRTGPGNTIYF. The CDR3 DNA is TGTGCCAGCAGCGTAGAGTTGCGGACAGGCCCTGGAAACACCATATATTTT.

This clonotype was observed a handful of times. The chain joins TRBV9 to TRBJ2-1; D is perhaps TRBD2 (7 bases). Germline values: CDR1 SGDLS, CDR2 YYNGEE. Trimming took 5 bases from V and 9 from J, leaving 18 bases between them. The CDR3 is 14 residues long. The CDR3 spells CASSNGGGAGEQFF. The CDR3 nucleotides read TGTGCCAGCAGTAACGGAGGGGGGGCAGGTGAGCAGTTCTTC.

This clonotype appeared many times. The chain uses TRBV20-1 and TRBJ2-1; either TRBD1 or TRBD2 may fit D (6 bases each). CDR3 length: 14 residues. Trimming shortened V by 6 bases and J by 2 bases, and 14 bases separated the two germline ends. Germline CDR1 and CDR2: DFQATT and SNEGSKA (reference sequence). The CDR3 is CSAPTRGAYNEQFF. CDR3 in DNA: TGCAGTGCCCCCACGAGGGGGGCCTACAATGAGCAGTTCTTC.

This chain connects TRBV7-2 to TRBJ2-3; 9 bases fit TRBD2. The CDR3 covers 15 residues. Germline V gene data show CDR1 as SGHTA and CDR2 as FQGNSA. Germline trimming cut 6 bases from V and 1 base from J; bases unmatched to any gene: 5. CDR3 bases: TGTGCCAGCAGTCAGGCTAGCGGGGGCACAGATACGCAGTATTTT. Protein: CASSQASGGTDTQYF.

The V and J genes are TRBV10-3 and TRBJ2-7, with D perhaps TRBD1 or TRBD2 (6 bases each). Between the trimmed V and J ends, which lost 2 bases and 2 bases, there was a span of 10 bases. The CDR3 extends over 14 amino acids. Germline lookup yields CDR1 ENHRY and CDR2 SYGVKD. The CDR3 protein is CAISEGGGTYEQYF. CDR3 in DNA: TGTGCCATCAGTGAGGGAGGGGGAACCTACGAGCAGTACTTC.

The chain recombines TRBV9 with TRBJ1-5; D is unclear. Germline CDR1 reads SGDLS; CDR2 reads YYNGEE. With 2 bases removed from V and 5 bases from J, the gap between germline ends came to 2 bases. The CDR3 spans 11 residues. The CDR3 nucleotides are TGTGCCAGCAGCGTTGATCAGCCCCAGCATTTT. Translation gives CASSVDQPQHF.

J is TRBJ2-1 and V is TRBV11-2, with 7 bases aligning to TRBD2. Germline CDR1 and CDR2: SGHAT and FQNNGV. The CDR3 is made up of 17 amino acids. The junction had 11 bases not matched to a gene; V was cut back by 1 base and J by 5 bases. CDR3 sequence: CASSLVGVLAPHNEQFF. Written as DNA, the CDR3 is TGTGCCAGCAGCTTAGTAGGAGTACTAGCGCCACACAATGAGCAGTTCTTC.

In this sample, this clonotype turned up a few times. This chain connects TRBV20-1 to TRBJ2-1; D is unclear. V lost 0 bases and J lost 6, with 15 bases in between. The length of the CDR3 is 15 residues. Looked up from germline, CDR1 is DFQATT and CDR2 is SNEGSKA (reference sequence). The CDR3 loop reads CSARDARASGNEQFF. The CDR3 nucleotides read TGCAGTGCTAGAGACGCCCGGGCCTCCGGCAATGAGCAGTTCTTC.

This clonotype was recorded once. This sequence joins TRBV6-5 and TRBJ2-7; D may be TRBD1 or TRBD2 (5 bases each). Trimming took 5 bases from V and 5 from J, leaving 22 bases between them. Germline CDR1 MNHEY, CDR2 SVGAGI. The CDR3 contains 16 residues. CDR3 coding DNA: TGTGCCAGCAGTAACCTGCGGCAGGGAGTAAGGGACGAGCAGTACTTC. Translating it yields CASSNLRQGVRDEQYF.

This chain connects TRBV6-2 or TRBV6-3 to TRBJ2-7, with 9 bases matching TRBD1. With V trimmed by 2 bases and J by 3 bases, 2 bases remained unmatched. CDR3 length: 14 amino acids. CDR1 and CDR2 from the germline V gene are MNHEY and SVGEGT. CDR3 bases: TGTGCCAGCAGTTACGACAGGGGGTACTACGAGCAGTACTTC. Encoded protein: CASSYDRGYYEQYF.

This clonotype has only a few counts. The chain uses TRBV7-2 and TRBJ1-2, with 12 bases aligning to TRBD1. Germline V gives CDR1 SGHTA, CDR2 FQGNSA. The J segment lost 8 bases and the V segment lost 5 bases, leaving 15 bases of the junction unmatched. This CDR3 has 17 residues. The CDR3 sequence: CASSPGTGGVGVRGYTF. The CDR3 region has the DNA TGTGCCAGCAGCCCCGGGACAGGGGGCGTCGGGGTGAGAGGCTACACCTTC.

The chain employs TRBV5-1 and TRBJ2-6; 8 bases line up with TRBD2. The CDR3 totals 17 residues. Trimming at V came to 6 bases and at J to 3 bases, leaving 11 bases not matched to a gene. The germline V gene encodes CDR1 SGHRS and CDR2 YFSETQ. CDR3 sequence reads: CASTLGGALGGANVLTF. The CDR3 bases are TGCGCCAGCACCCTCGGGGGGGCTTTAGGTGGGGCCAACGTCCTGACTTTC.

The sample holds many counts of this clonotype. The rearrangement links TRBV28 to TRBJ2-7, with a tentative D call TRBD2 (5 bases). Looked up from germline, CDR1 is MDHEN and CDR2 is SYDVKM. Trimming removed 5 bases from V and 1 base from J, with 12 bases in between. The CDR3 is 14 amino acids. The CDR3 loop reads CASSLYGLSYEQYF. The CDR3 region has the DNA TGTGCCAGCAGTCTCTACGGACTTTCCTACGAGCAGTACTTC.

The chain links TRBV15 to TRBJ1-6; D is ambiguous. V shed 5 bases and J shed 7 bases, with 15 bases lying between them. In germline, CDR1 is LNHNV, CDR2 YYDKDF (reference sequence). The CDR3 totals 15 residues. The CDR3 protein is CATSRTRSLNSPLHF. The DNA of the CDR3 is TGTGCCACCAGCCGCACACGGTCGTTGAATTCACCCCTCCACTTT.

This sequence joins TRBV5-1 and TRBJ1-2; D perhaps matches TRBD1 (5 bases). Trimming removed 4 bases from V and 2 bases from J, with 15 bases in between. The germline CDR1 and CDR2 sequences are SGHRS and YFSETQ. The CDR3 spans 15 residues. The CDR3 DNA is TGCGCCAGCAGCGCCCTAGGGACGGAGAACTATGGCTACACCTTC. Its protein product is CASSALGTENYGYTF. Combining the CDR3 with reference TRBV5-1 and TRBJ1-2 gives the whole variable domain KAGVTQTPRYLIKTRGQQVTLSCSPISGHRSVSWYQQTPGQGLQFLFEYFSETQRNKGNFPGRFSGRQFSNSRSEMNVSTLELGDSALYLCASSALGTENYGYTFGSGTRLTVV.

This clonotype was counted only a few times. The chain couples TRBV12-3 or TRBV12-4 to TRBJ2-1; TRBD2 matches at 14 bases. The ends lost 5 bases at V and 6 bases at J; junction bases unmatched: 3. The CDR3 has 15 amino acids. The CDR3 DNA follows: TGTGCCAGCAGTAGGACTAGCGGGGGGCCCAATGAGCAGTTCTTC. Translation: CASSRTSGGPNEQFF.

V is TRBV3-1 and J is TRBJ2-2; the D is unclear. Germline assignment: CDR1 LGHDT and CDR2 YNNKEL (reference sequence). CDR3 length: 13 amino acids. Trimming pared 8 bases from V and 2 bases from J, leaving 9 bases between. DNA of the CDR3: TGTGCCAGCTTAGACCTAAACACCGGGGAGCTGTTTTTT. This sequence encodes CASLDLNTGELFF.

Written as DNA, the CDR3 is TGTGCCAGCAGCCTCCTTAACGACGGGAACGGGAATGAGCAGTTCTTC. Protein: CASSLLNDGNGNEQFF. V gene TRBV7-8 combines with J gene TRBJ2-1, with a possible D match to TRBD2 (5 bases). Per the germline V gene, CDR1 is SGHVS and CDR2 is FQNEAQ. The CDR3 totals 16 residues. V was trimmed by 5 bases and J by 7 bases, leaving 21 bases between them.

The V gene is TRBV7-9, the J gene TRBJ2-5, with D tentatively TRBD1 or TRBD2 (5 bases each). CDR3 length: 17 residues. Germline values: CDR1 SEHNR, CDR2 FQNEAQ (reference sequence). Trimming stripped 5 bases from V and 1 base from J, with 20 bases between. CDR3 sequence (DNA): TGTGCCAGCAGCCCGGGACGGAAACTACTTATCCAAGAGACCCAGTACTTC. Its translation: CASSPGRKLLIQETQYF.

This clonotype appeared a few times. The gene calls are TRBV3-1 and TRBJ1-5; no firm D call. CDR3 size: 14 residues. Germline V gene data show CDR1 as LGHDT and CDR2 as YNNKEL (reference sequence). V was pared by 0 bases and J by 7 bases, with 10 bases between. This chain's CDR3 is CASSQDLVPQPQHF. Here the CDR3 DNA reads TGTGCCAGCAGCCAAGATTTGGTCCCCCAGCCCCAGCATTTT.

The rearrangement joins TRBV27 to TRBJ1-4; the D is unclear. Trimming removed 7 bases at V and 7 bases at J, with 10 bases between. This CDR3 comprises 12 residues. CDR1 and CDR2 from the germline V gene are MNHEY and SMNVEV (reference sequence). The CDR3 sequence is CASTAIGEKLFF. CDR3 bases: TGTGCCAGCACAGCGATCGGTGAAAAACTGTTTTTT.